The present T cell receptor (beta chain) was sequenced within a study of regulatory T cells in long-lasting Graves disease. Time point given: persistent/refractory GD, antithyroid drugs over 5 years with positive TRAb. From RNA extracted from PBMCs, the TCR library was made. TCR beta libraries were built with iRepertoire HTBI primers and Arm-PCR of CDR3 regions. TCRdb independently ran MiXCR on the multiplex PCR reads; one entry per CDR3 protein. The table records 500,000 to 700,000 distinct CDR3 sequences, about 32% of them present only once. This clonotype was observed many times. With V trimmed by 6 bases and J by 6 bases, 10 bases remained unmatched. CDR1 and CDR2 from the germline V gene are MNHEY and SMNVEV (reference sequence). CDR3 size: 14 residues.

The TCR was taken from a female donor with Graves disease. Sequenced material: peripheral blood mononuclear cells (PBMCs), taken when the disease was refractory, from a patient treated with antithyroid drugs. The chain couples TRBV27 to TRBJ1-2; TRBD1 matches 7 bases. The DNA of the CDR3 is TGTGCCAGCAGATCTCGAACAGGGGCCCATGGCTACACCTTC. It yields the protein CASRSRTGAHGYTF.